This passage covers 30 T cell receptor beta chains from one sample sequenced in a study of CD8+CD57+ T cells in acquired aplastic anemia. For CDR3 and TCR beta VDJ profiling, genomic DNA was the template used. Via MiXCR, TCRdb re-called the reads, giving one row per CDR3 protein. The sample records about 190,000 distinct CDR3 sequences, about half being singletons. The sequenced sample consisted of sorted CD4+, CD8+, or CD8+CD57+ T cells (not recorded which) from PBMCs. These receptors were obtained from a human donor in good health, serving as a control.

The V and J genes are TRBV11-3 and TRBJ2-5, with D maybe TRBD1 (7 bases). The CDR3 covers 16 residues. V was cut by 4 bases and J by 3 bases, with 18 bases left in between. CDR1 is SGHNT and CDR2 is YENEEA in the germline V gene. The CDR3 DNA sequence: TGTGCCAGCAGCTCCCCAGGGGGGACAAAAAAAGAGACCCAGTACTTC. It yields the protein CASSSPGGTKKETQYF.

This clonotype has a count of ten or more. The chain uses TRBV19 and TRBJ1-6; perhaps TRBD1 as D (5 bases). This CDR3 is built from 15 residues. Germline-derived CDR1 and CDR2 are LNHDA and SQIVND (reference sequence). Between the trimmed V and J ends, which lost 6 bases and 10 bases, there was a span of 19 bases. Here the CDR3 DNA reads TGTGCCAGTAGAGAGTGGGACCGGGTCGGCTCACCCCTCCACTTT. As protein: CASREWDRVGSPLHF. Complete variable domain (other parts from reference TRBV19 and TRBJ1-6): DGGITQSPKYLFRKEGQNVTLSCEQNLNHDAMYWYRQDPGQGLRLIYYSQIVNDFQKGDIAEGYSVSREKKESFPLTVTSAQKNPTAFYLCASREWDRVGSPLHFGNGTRLTVT.

This rearrangement joins TRBV2 to TRBJ2-7; D remains unclear. CDR3 length: 14 residues. The germline gives CDR1 SNHLY, CDR2 FYNNEI. V shed 7 bases and J shed 4 bases, with 17 bases lying between them. The CDR3 loop reads CASIPLDAPYEQYF. The CDR3 DNA reads TGTGCCAGCATCCCTTTGGACGCTCCGTACGAGCAGTACTTC.

There are many counts of this clonotype. The chain links TRBV2 to TRBJ1-3; 7 bases agree with TRBD1. Germline V gene lookup returns CDR1 SNHLY and CDR2 FYNNEI. V lost 4 bases to trimming and J lost 4 bases; unmatched junction nucleotides: 4. The CDR3 covers 14 residues. CDR3 in amino acids: CASSGQGSGNTIYF. The DNA of the CDR3 is TGTGCCAGCAGTGGACAGGGTTCGGGAAACACCATATATTTT.

In this sample, this clonotype turned up many times. The chain recombines TRBV5-1 with TRBJ2-5; 13 nucleotides match TRBD2. The CDR3 is 17 residues long. The V gene end was trimmed by 0 bases and the J gene end by 1 base; junction bases not matched to a gene: 3. The V gene's germline CDR1 is SGHRS and CDR2 YFSETQ. The CDR3 spells CASSLGGLAGVQETQYF. The CDR3 nucleotides are TGCGCCAGCAGCTTGGGAGGACTAGCGGGGGTCCAAGAGACCCAGTACTTC.

The rearrangement links TRBV7-2 to TRBJ1-6; D not certain. The CDR3 spans 13 residues. The V end lost 4 bases, the J end lost 15 bases, and 16 bases lay between the germline ends. Germline assignment: CDR1 SGHTA and CDR2 FQGNSA. CDR3 DNA: TGTGCCAGCAGCTCCCTAGGCCGGGGAAGCCTCCACTTT. Its translation is CASSSLGRGSLHF. Full variable domain (rest looked up from reference TRBV7-2 and TRBJ1-6): GAGVSQSPSNKVTEKGKDVELRCDPISGHTALYWYRQSLGQGLEFLIYFQGNSAPDKSGLPSDRFSAERTGGSVSTLTIQRTQQEDSAVYLCASSSLGRGSLHFGNGTRLTVT.

This clonotype was counted many times. This chain connects TRBV6-2 or TRBV6-3 to TRBJ2-1, with unresolved D. The germline V and J ends were trimmed by 5 bases and 0 bases, with 14 bases remaining between them. Germline V gives CDR1 MNHEY, CDR2 SVGEGT. The CDR3 runs to 16 residues. The CDR3 sequence: CASSPGRLSSYNEQFF. The DNA for the CDR3 is TGTGCCAGCAGTCCTGGACGTTTAAGCTCCTACAATGAGCAGTTCTTC.

The chain carries TRBV7-2 and TRBJ1-2, with 8 bases that match TRBD1. V lost 1 base, J lost 6 bases, and 4 bases stayed unmatched. CDR1 SGHTA and CDR2 FQGNSA come from the germline V gene. CDR3 size: 14 residues. CDR3 sequence reads: CASSLGDRGHGYTF. For the CDR3, the DNA is TGTGCCAGCAGCTTAGGCGACAGGGGCCATGGCTACACCTTC. Using reference TRBV7-2 and TRBJ1-2 for the parts outside the CDR3, the full variable domain is GAGVSQSPSNKVTEKGKDVELRCDPISGHTALYWYRQSLGQGLEFLIYFQGNSAPDKSGLPSDRFSAERTGGSVSTLTIQRTQQEDSAVYLCASSLGDRGHGYTFGSGTRLTVV.

The genes are TRBV2 and TRBJ1-5; no clear D gene. V lost 4 bases to trimming and J lost 11 bases, with 15 bases between them. This CDR3 is built from 13 residues. Germline values: CDR1 SNHLY, CDR2 FYNNEI. The DNA of the CDR3 is TGTGCCAGCAGTGTTGAGACAAAAGAGACCCAGCATTTT. This sequence encodes CASSVETKETQHF.

This clonotype was found once. One junction end does not reproduce the germline sequence, and a read error may be involved. This chain links TRBV7-3 with TRBJ1-4, with 7 bases that match TRBD1. The V gene's germline CDR1 is SGHTA and CDR2 FQGTGA. CDR3 length equals 16 residues. The DNA for the CDR3 is TGCGCCAGCAGCGAAGATTTAGGGACAGACAATGAAAAACTGTTTTTT. Translated: CASSEDLGTDNEKLFF.

In this sample, this clonotype turned up a few times. The gene calls are TRBV19 and TRBJ1-5; D ambiguous. Germline V gene lookup returns CDR1 LNHDA and CDR2 SQIVND (reference sequence). Trimming left V 0 bases short and J 3 bases short, with 9 bases between. CDR3 length: 15 amino acids. CDR3 amino acids: CASSIDSRVNQPQHF. The CDR3 DNA reads TGTGCCAGTAGTATAGATTCACGGGTCAATCAGCCCCAGCATTTT.

V usage is TRBV20-1 and J usage is TRBJ1-6; 7 nucleotides align to TRBD1. With 3 bases clipped from V and 7 bases from J, the junction kept 6 bases outside the gene matches. CDR1 and CDR2 (germline): DFQATT, SNEGSKA (reference sequence). The CDR3 spans 14 residues. For the CDR3, the DNA is TGCAGTGCTAGTGCCGGGACAGAAAATTCACCCCTCCACTTT. It encodes CSASAGTENSPLHF.

This rearrangement joins TRBV7-2 to TRBJ1-2, with no clear D. V was cut by 2 bases and J by 5 bases, with 12 bases left in between. The CDR3 consists of 14 residues. Germline CDR1 reads SGHTA; CDR2 reads FQGNSA. CDR3 in amino acids: CASSLSRDLYGYTF. Written as DNA, the CDR3 is TGTGCCAGCAGCTTAAGCCGAGACCTTTATGGCTACACCTTC. The whole variable domain, filled in from reference TRBV7-2 and TRBJ1-2, reads GAGVSQSPSNKVTEKGKDVELRCDPISGHTALYWYRQSLGQGLEFLIYFQGNSAPDKSGLPSDRFSAERTGGSVSTLTIQRTQQEDSAVYLCASSLSRDLYGYTFGSGTRLTVV.

This clonotype was observed at least ten times. J is TRBJ2-3 and V is TRBV20-1; TRBD2 aligns across 10 bases. This CDR3 has 15 residues. Trimming cost V 0 bases and J 4 bases; bases outside gene matches: 4. The V gene's germline CDR1 is DFQATT and CDR2 SNEGSKA (reference sequence). The CDR3 DNA sequence: TGCAGTGCTAGAGACAAGCGGGGGGGCCCAGATACGCAGTATTTT. It codes for CSARDKRGGPDTQYF.

V gene TRBV2 combines with J gene TRBJ2-7; D might be TRBD1 (6 bases). Germline lookup yields CDR1 SNHLY and CDR2 FYNNEI. The CDR3 loop spans 12 amino acids. V was trimmed by 11 bases and J by 0 bases, leaving 11 bases between them. As DNA, the CDR3 is TGTGCCGCAGGACAGAGCTCCTACGAGCAGTACTTC. Its translation is CAAGQSSYEQYF.

This clonotype came up many times. J is TRBJ2-2 and V is TRBV7-3; weak D call: TRBD1 (6 bases). V was cut by 2 bases and J by 7 bases, with 17 bases left in between. The CDR3 covers 16 residues. The V gene's germline CDR1 is SGHTA and CDR2 FQGTGA. Written as DNA, the CDR3 is TGTGCCAGCAGCTTACCCCTCCAGGGGCGCGGCGGGGAGCTGTTTTTT. Translated, it gives CASSLPLQGRGGELFF.

This clonotype has at least ten counts. The CDR3 sequence: CASRELRTGRDTQYF. The CDR3 DNA is TGTGCCAGCAGGGAGCTACGGACAGGGAGAGATACGCAGTATTTT. The V call is TRBV6-1, the J call TRBJ2-3, with 8 bases fitting TRBD1. The ends lost 6 bases at V and 5 bases at J; junction bases unmatched: 10. This CDR3 spans 15 amino acids. In germline, CDR1 is MNHNS, CDR2 SASEGT.

The sample holds one count of this clonotype. The chain couples TRBV2 to TRBJ1-5, with no clear D. The CDR3 runs 15 residues. Between the trimmed V and J ends, which lost 4 bases and 0 bases, there was a span of 10 bases. Looked up from germline, CDR1 is SNHLY and CDR2 is FYNNEI. The CDR3 reads CASSGGRNSNQPQHF. In DNA, the CDR3 is TGTGCCAGCAGTGGTGGCAGAAATAGCAATCAGCCCCAGCATTTT.

This clonotype was counted once. The chain joins TRBV10-3 to TRBJ2-3, with D unresolved. Between the trimmed V and J ends, which lost 2 bases and 5 bases, there was a span of 5 bases. The length of the CDR3 is 12 residues. CDR1 and CDR2 from the germline V gene are ENHRY and SYGVKD. The CDR3 region has the DNA TGTGCCATCAGTGAGAATCAAGATACGCAGTATTTT. This translates into CAISENQDTQYF.

This clonotype has at least ten counts. The rearrangement links TRBV5-8 to TRBJ1-2; D possibly corresponds to TRBD1 (6 bases). The CDR3 consists of 16 residues. Germline CDR1 is SGHTS and CDR2 is YDEGEE. The CDR3 coding sequence is TGTGCGAGAGCGGGGAGGGCGGGACAAACCTTCTATGGCTACACCTTC. It encodes CARAGRAGQTFYGYTF.

The chain has TRBV20-1 and TRBJ2-7, with TRBD2 as a possible D gene (5 bases). This CDR3 comprises 14 residues. CDR1 is DFQATT, CDR2 SNEGSKA, per germline (reference sequence). Trimming pared 1 base from V and 0 bases from J, leaving 10 bases between. The CDR3 loop reads CSARGSGSSYEQYF. Here the CDR3 DNA reads TGCAGTGCTAGAGGCAGCGGAAGCTCCTACGAGCAGTACTTC.

The V gene is TRBV10-3, the J gene TRBJ2-5; D ambiguous. This CDR3 has 13 residues. V lost 4 bases, J lost 0 bases, and 6 bases lay in between. The V gene's germline CDR1 is ENHRY and CDR2 SYGVKD. This CDR3 reads CAISGWDQETQYF. For the CDR3, the DNA is TGTGCCATCAGTGGATGGGACCAAGAGACCCAGTACTTC.

The genes are TRBV6-1 and TRBJ2-7; no firm D call. The V end lost 4 bases, the J end lost 3 bases, and 13 bases lay between the germline ends. CDR1 and CDR2 (germline): MNHNS, SASEGT. The CDR3 is 14 residues long. The CDR3 nucleotides are TGTGCCAGCAGTGGACGGACGAGCAACTACGAGCAGTACTTC. Residues: CASSGRTSNYEQYF.

This clonotype was seen a handful of times. A much larger clonotype is one base distant, so this may be a read error. No conserved phenylalanine or tryptophan ends this CDR3, so it is likely a read error. In nucleotides, the CDR3 is TGTGCCAGCAGATCCACAGGCCAAGAGACCCAGTACCTC. Translating it yields CASRSTGQETQYL. The V and J genes are TRBV27 and TRBJ2-5; D may be TRBD1 (5 bases). The CDR3 has 13 amino acids. Germline values: CDR1 MNHEY, CDR2 SMNVEV (reference sequence). Trimming shortened V by 6 bases and J by 1 base, and 9 bases separated the two germline ends.

This clonotype has only a few counts. A much more abundant neighbour one base away suggests this may be a read error. The V gene is TRBV6-6, the J gene TRBJ2-7, with TRBD1 matching 9 bases. V was clipped by 0 bases and J by 0 bases; unmatched bases: 3. The CDR3 is made up of 16 amino acids. Germline loops: CDR1 MNHNY, CDR2 SVGAGI (reference sequence). The CDR3: CASSYSRTGVSYEQYF. The CDR3 coding sequence is TGTGCCAGCAGTTACTCGAGGACAGGGGTCTCCTACGAGCAGTACTTC.

The chain has TRBV29-1 and TRBJ1-1; 10 nucleotides align to TRBD1. Germline CDR1 SQVTM, CDR2 ANQGSEA. The V segment lost 7 bases and the J segment 5 bases; nucleotides outside the gene matches: 7. The CDR3 runs to 13 residues. CDR3 sequence: CSDRQGAGTEAFF. CDR3 DNA: TGCAGCGACCGACAGGGGGCGGGAACTGAAGCTTTCTTT.

The V gene is TRBV2, the J gene TRBJ1-1; TRBD1 aligns across 7 bases. With 6 bases clipped from V and 2 bases from J, the junction kept 3 bases outside the gene matches. In germline, CDR1 is SNHLY, CDR2 FYNNEI. This CDR3 contains 13 residues. The CDR3 nucleotides are TGTGCCAGCAGAGGACAGGTTAACACTGAAGCTTTCTTT. Encoded protein: CASRGQVNTEAFF. The full variable domain, rest sourced from reference TRBV2 and TRBJ1-1, is EPEVTQTPSHQVTQMGQEVILRCVPISNHLYFYWYRQILGQKVEFLVSFYNNEISEKSEIFDDQFSVERPDGSNFTLKIRSTKLEDSAMYFCASRGQVNTEAFFGQGTRLTVV.

V is TRBV2 and J is TRBJ2-1; 8 bases line up with TRBD1. Germline CDR1 is SNHLY and CDR2 is FYNNEI. V dropped 6 bases and J dropped 8; count of bases not matched to a gene: 12. The CDR3 is 15 amino acids. CDR3: CASRIARTGSDEQFF. CDR3 nucleotides: TGTGCCAGCAGAATCGCCCGGACAGGGTCGGATGAGCAGTTCTTC.

The sample holds many counts of this clonotype. The chain has TRBV6-6 and TRBJ1-3; possibly TRBD1 for D (5 bases). V gave up 6 bases and J gave up 2 bases, with 5 bases separating them. Germline V gene lookup returns CDR1 MNHNY and CDR2 SVGAGI (reference sequence). The CDR3 is 12 amino acids. CDR3 amino acids: CASRGPGNTIYF. The CDR3 bases are TGTGCCAGCAGGGGGCCTGGAAACACCATATATTTT.

On this clonotype: This could be a read error, since a much larger clone is one nucleotide away. This chain joins TRBV7-9 and TRBJ2-7; TRBD2 matches at 10 bases. The CDR3 loop spans 14 amino acids. V gave up 11 bases and J gave up 5 bases; unmatched junction bases: 12. The germline gives CDR1 SEHNR, CDR2 FQNEAQ (reference sequence). The CDR3 region has the DNA TGTGCCTGGAGTGTAGCGGGGGGACTGCACGAGCAGTACTTC. Translated: CAWSVAGGLHEQYF.